The 27 T cell receptor beta chains presented below share a single source sample, sequenced in a study of shared clonotypes between healthy human individuals. Sequencing used immunoSEQ multiplex PCR; TCRdb keeps in-frame clones, though not all of them. This table has about 1.5 million clones, over 95% appearing once. The sample comprised naive CD4+ T cells sorted from blood. Subset denoted: CD45RA+ positively selected. All receptors come from a man between 25 and 39 years old in good health.

The genes are TRBV5-5 and TRBJ2-1; D might be TRBD2 (6 bases). The CDR3 has 17 amino acids. V lost 3 bases to trimming and J lost 4 bases, with 20 bases between them. CDR1 and CDR2 from the germline V gene are SGHKS and YYEKEE (reference sequence). The CDR3 DNA reads as TGTGCCAGCAGCTCCCCTCTCACGGGACTCAAATACAATGAGCAGTTCTTC. This translates into CASSSPLTGLKYNEQFF.

CDR3 loop: CASTRRGTDEAFF. CDR3 DNA sequence: TGTGCCAGCACCAGAAGGGGGACAGATGAAGCTTTCTTT. This chain uses TRBV2 with TRBJ1-1, with 7 bases identical to TRBD1. CDR1 is SNHLY and CDR2 is FYNNEI in the germline V gene. The CDR3 sequence is 13 residues long. The junction had 9 bases not matched to a gene; V was cut back by 7 bases and J by 7 bases.

For this clone: Other DNA sequences in the same sample also yield this CDR3. The CDR3 bases are TGTGCCAGCAGCCCCGGGTACGAGCAGTACTTC. Amino acids: CASSPGYEQYF. The V and J genes are TRBV11-2 and TRBJ2-7; unclear D gene. V was clipped by 5 bases and J by 4 bases, with 6 bases between them. Germline V gene sequence: CDR1 SGHAT, CDR2 FQNNGV. The CDR3 totals 11 residues.

This clone occurred once. CDR3 sequence: CASSQDFGGIPYNEQFF. CDR3 coding DNA: TGTGCCAGCAGCCAAGATTTTGGCGGGATCCCCTACAATGAGCAGTTCTTC. The chain employs TRBV14 and TRBJ2-1; D may be TRBD2 (6 bases). V was trimmed by 0 bases and J by 2 bases, leaving 14 bases between them. The germline CDR1 and CDR2 sequences are SGHDN and FVKESK. The CDR3 spans 17 residues. The full variable domain, rest sourced from reference TRBV14 and TRBJ2-1, is EAGVTQFPSHSVIEKGQTVTLRCDPISGHDNLYWYRRVMGKEIKFLLHFVKESKQDESGMPNNRFLAERTGGTYSTLKVQPAELEDSGVYFCASSQDFGGIPYNEQFFGPGTRLTVL.

This rearrangement joins TRBV7-6 to TRBJ2-2; D uncertain. The germline CDR1 and CDR2 sequences are SGHVS and FNYEAQ. Trimming cost V 2 bases and J 3 bases, with 7 bases left between them. The CDR3 is 14 residues long. CDR3 in DNA: TGTGCCAGCAGCTTACTAGTGGACACCGGGGAGCTGTTTTTT. Protein product: CASSLLVDTGELFF. Complete variable domain (other parts from reference TRBV7-6 and TRBJ2-2): GAGVSQSPRYKVTKRGQDVALRCDPISGHVSLYWYRQALGQGPEFLTYFNYEAQQDKSGLPNDRFSAERPEGSISTLTIQRTEQRDSAMYRCASSLLVDTGELFFGEGSRLTVL.

The chain joins TRBV7-3 to TRBJ2-2; 7 bases are shared with TRBD1. The CDR3 runs 14 residues. Germline trimming cut 5 bases from V and 7 bases from J; bases unmatched to any gene: 7. Per the germline V gene, CDR1 is SGHTA and CDR2 is FQGTGA. The CDR3 DNA reads TGTGCCAGCAGCCCAGAGGGGGCCGGCGGGGAGCTGTTTTTT. Residues: CASSPEGAGGELFF.

This clone was counted once. The sample carries other DNA sequences with the same CDR3. The chain carries TRBV5-1 and TRBJ2-6; D uncertain. This CDR3 contains 15 residues. V was cut by 0 bases and J by 4 bases, with 8 bases left in between. Germline CDR1 is SGHRS and CDR2 is YFSETQ. The CDR3 coding sequence is TGCGCCAGCAGCTTGGGTGCGTCAGGGGCCAACGTCCTGACTTTC. It specifies CASSLGASGANVLTF. The complete variable domain, with remaining parts taken from reference TRBV5-1 and TRBJ2-6, reads KAGVTQTPRYLIKTRGQQVTLSCSPISGHRSVSWYQQTPGQGLQFLFEYFSETQRNKGNFPGRFSGRQFSNSRSEMNVSTLELGDSALYLCASSLGASGANVLTFGAGSRLTVL.

The V gene is TRBV5-4, the J gene TRBJ2-1; 13 nucleotides agree with TRBD2. Losses at the gene ends were 4 bases for V and 8 bases for J; bases not matched to a gene: 9. CDR3 size: 16 residues. Per germline, CDR1 SGHNT and CDR2 YYREEE (reference sequence). This CDR3 reads CASSHPGLAGADEQFF. The CDR3 DNA follows: TGTGCCAGCAGCCACCCAGGACTAGCGGGAGCAGATGAGCAGTTCTTC.

To note about this clone: The same CDR3 can be traced to other DNA sequences in this sample. This sequence joins TRBV2 and TRBJ2-5; D unresolved. V lost 6 bases and J lost 4, with 6 bases in between. This CDR3 contains 11 residues. Germline CDR1 and CDR2: SNHLY and FYNNEI. CDR3 loop: CASSPLETQYF. The CDR3 nucleotides read TGTGCCAGCAGCCCCCTAGAGACCCAGTACTTC.

The chain is built from TRBV23-1 and TRBJ2-5; D may be TRBD2 (5 bases). TRBV23-1 is an ORF, and what it does is uncertain. The V end lost 1 base, the J end lost 1 base, and 10 bases lay between the germline ends. CDR3 size: 15 residues. DNA for the CDR3: TGCGCCAGCAGTCAATTTTCTAGCATCCAAGAGACCCAGTACTTC. This encodes CASSQFSSIQETQYF.

This CDR3 reads CASSQGTVSGELFF. In nucleotides, the CDR3 is TGTGCCAGTTCGCAGGGGACAGTTTCCGGGGAGCTGTTTTTT. The chain has TRBV19 and TRBJ2-2; TRBD1 matches 7 bases. This CDR3 spans 14 amino acids. Germline CDR1 LNHDA, CDR2 SQIVND (reference sequence). V was clipped by 8 bases and J by 6 bases; unmatched bases: 9.

This rearrangement joins TRBV11-3 to TRBJ2-3; D uncertain. This CDR3 spans 12 amino acids. Looked up from germline, CDR1 is SGHNT and CDR2 is YENEEA. V gave up 4 bases and J gave up 6 bases, with 8 bases separating them. This chain's CDR3 is CASSSRSDTQYF. CDR3 bases: TGTGCCAGCAGCTCCCGTAGCGATACGCAGTATTTT.

Turning to this clone: Additional DNA sequences in this sample encode the identical CDR3. The V gene is TRBV6-1, the J gene TRBJ1-5, with TRBD1 matching 7 bases. Trimming at V came to 3 bases and at J to 6 bases, leaving 2 bases not matched to a gene. The CDR3 has 13 residues. Germline CDR1 reads MNHNS; CDR2 reads SASEGT. Written as DNA, the CDR3 is TGTGCCAGCAGTGACAGGGGGGGTCAGCCCCAGCATTTT. Protein product: CASSDRGGQPQHF.

The chain recombines TRBV2 with TRBJ1-3; D is ambiguous. Germline loops: CDR1 SNHLY, CDR2 FYNNEI. The CDR3 contains 13 residues. V gave up 0 bases and J gave up 8 bases, with 8 bases separating them. CDR3 protein: CASSEARGYTIYF. Here the CDR3 DNA reads TGTGCCAGCAGTGAAGCCCGGGGTTACACCATATATTTT. The whole variable domain, filled in from reference TRBV2 and TRBJ1-3, reads EPEVTQTPSHQVTQMGQEVILRCVPISNHLYFYWYRQILGQKVEFLVSFYNNEISEKSEIFDDQFSVERPDGSNFTLKIRSTKLEDSAMYFCASSEARGYTIYFGEGSWLTVV.

The gene calls are TRBV18 and TRBJ2-7, with D possibly being TRBD2 (5 bases). The V and J ends lost 6 bases and 0 bases respectively, with 12 bases between them. Germline CDR1 is KGHSH and CDR2 is LQKENI. This CDR3 region has 14 residues. The CDR3 protein is CASSTKGSSYEQYF. The CDR3 bases are TGTGCCAGCTCCACCAAAGGGAGCTCCTACGAGCAGTACTTC.

CDR3 coding DNA: TGTGCCTGGAGTCCTTATGACACGTATCAGCCCCAGCATTTT. As protein: CAWSPYDTYQPQHF. The rearrangement joins TRBV30 to TRBJ1-5; D gene ambiguous. Trimming shortened V by 2 bases and J by 5 bases, and 13 bases separated the two germline ends. The CDR3 runs to 14 residues. Germline V CDR1 and CDR2: GTSNPN, SVGIG (reference sequence).

The rearrangement uses TRBV6-5 and TRBJ1-1, with a tentative D call TRBD1 (6 bases). The CDR3 sequence is 15 residues long. Germline CDR1 reads MNHEY; CDR2 reads SVGAGI. The V end lost 2 bases, the J end lost 1 base, and 11 bases lay between the germline ends. CDR3 sequence reads: CASSYVGQTNTEAFF. For the CDR3, the DNA is TGTGCCAGCAGTTACGTCGGACAGACGAACACTGAAGCTTTCTTT.

V gene TRBV5-4 combines with J gene TRBJ2-7, with D maybe TRBD2 (5 bases). Trimming cost V 2 bases and J 0 bases, with 9 bases left between them. The CDR3 is 14 residues long. The germline V gene encodes CDR1 SGHNT and CDR2 YYREEE (reference sequence). The CDR3 here is CASSFAGGSYEQYF. The CDR3 region has the DNA TGTGCCAGCAGCTTTGCAGGAGGCTCCTACGAGCAGTACTTC.

A note on this clone: The same CDR3 also results from other DNA sequences found in this sample. The chain links TRBV7-9 to TRBJ1-1; D perhaps matches TRBD1 (5 bases). CDR3 size: 14 residues. V dropped 1 base and J dropped 5 bases, with 11 bases sitting between them. Germline V gene data show CDR1 as SEHNR and CDR2 as FQNEAQ (reference sequence). CDR3 nucleotides: TGTGCCAGCAGCTTAGAGGGGAGTGGAACTGAAGCTTTCTTT. It encodes CASSLEGSGTEAFF.

The chain has TRBV6-1 and TRBJ1-3, with D unresolved. This CDR3 has 13 amino acids. CDR1 and CDR2 (germline): MNHNS, SASEGT. V dropped 6 bases and J dropped 4 bases, with 10 bases sitting between them. CDR3 sequence reads: CASSLLGGNTIYF. As DNA, the CDR3 is TGTGCCAGCAGCCTACTAGGGGGAAACACCATATATTTT.

V usage is TRBV5-1 and J usage is TRBJ2-1, with TRBD1 identical over 9 bases. Germline-derived CDR1 and CDR2 are SGHRS and YFSETQ. Trimming cost V 4 bases and J 4 bases; bases outside gene matches: 6. The CDR3 is 15 residues long. The CDR3 DNA reads as TGCGCCAGCAGCACGGGGACAGGGTTTTACAATGAGCAGTTCTTC. Its protein is CASSTGTGFYNEQFF.

The V call is TRBV25-1, the J call TRBJ2-1, with D possibly matching TRBD2 (5 bases). V lost 0 bases and J 6 bases, leaving 12 bases between the germline ends. CDR1 and CDR2 (germline): MGHDK, SYGVNS. The CDR3 is 15 residues long. In nucleotides, the CDR3 is TGTGCCAGCAGTGAATATGGAGGTCTTGGCAATGAGCAGTTCTTC. Encoded protein: CASSEYGGLGNEQFF.

The gene calls are TRBV7-8 and TRBJ2-1; perhaps TRBD1 as D (5 bases). This CDR3 is 14 amino acids long. The germline V gene has CDR1 SGHVS and CDR2 FQNEAQ. Trimming cost V 5 bases and J 2 bases, with 10 bases left between them. CDR3 DNA sequence: TGTGCCAGCAGCATAAGACAGACCTACAATGAGCAGTTCTTC. Translation gives CASSIRQTYNEQFF.

The gene calls are TRBV5-1 and TRBJ2-1; 9 positions agree with TRBD1. The CDR3 consists of 15 residues. Germline assignment: CDR1 SGHRS and CDR2 YFSETQ. V was pared by 0 bases and J by 11 bases, with 9 bases of the junction left unmatched. The DNA for the CDR3 is TGCGCCAGCAGCTTGGGGACAGGGGAGGCACCCAAGCAGTTCTTC. Its translation is CASSLGTGEAPKQFF.

The rearrangement joins TRBV2 to TRBJ2-5; TRBD1 matches at 7 bases. Germline-derived CDR1 and CDR2 are SNHLY and FYNNEI. V dropped 6 bases and J dropped 8; count of bases not matched to a gene: 6. This CDR3 comprises 12 residues. The CDR3 is CASSDRDGTQYF. CDR3 bases: TGTGCCAGCAGCGACAGGGATGGAACCCAGTACTTC.

This sequence joins TRBV2 and TRBJ2-7, with D perhaps matching TRBD2 (6 bases). V was clipped by 6 bases and J by 6 bases, with 18 bases between them. This CDR3 has 14 residues. Germline CDR1 and CDR2: SNHLY and FYNNEI. The CDR3 here is CASSGSGVAGEQYF. CDR3 DNA sequence: TGTGCCAGCAGCGGCTCGGGAGTGGCTGGCGAGCAGTACTTC. The whole variable domain, remainder taken from reference TRBV2 and TRBJ2-7, is EPEVTQTPSHQVTQMGQEVILRCVPISNHLYFYWYRQILGQKVEFLVSFYNNEISEKSEIFDDQFSVERPDGSNFTLKIRSTKLEDSAMYFCASSGSGVAGEQYFGPGTRLTVT.

V and J are TRBV5-8 and TRBJ2-3; 10 bases match TRBD2. Germline V gene lookup returns CDR1 SGHTS and CDR2 YDEGEE. This CDR3 is 16 amino acids long. V lost 4 bases and J lost 1; bases outside the gene matches: 6. CDR3 sequence reads: CASSAGTSERTDTQYF. CDR3 DNA: TGTGCCAGCAGCGCCGGGACTAGCGAACGCACAGATACGCAGTATTTT.